Below, 16 T cell receptor beta chains from the same sample are listed, as sequenced in a study of beta chain features in type 1 diabetes (dated by TCRdb to between 2017 and 2018). The library was produced with the immunoSEQ multiplex PCR assay. The entire amount of isolated RNA was reverse transcribed using the High Capacity cDNA Reverse Transcription Kit, so the sequenced TCRB transcripts were expressed ones. TCRdb stores this immuneACCESS table with in-frame sequences only. Part of the clones is absent; in the studies checked, under half of the shortfall reflects unresolved V genes, and no reason is known for the rest. Within this sample are some 350,000 clones, with 9.6% of them counted one time only. Roughly 0.54% of the sample goes to the ten largest clones. These receptors' targets are unknown. Paper-wide results and their limitations: In all four CD4+ subsets, TCRB CDR3 length was moderately but significantly shorter in type 1 diabetes patients.

The sample taken for sequencing was central memory CD4+ T cells from blood. Receptors originate from a man younger than 45 with type 1 diabetes.

This clone was seen only a few times. V gene TRBV4-2 combines with J gene TRBJ2-4, with TRBD2 matching 14 bases. In germline, CDR1 is LGHNA, CDR2 YNFKEQ. The CDR3 extends over 20 amino acids. Trimming at V came to 1 base and at J to 0 bases, leaving 8 bases not matched to a gene. The CDR3 nucleotides are TGTGCCAGCAGCCAAGGACTAGCGGGAGGGGGGCGAATAGCCAAAAACATTCAGTACTTC. Translation: CASSQGLAGGGRIAKNIQYF.

This clone came up many times. CDR3 DNA: TGTGCCAGCAGCCCTAAGGGACTAGACGATACCGGGGAGCTGTTTTTT. Translating it yields CASSPKGLDDTGELFF. The V and J genes are TRBV28 and TRBJ2-2, with TRBD2 matching over 8 bases. Germline loops: CDR1 MDHEN, CDR2 SYDVKM. The CDR3 loop spans 16 amino acids. Germline trimming cut 6 bases from V and 5 bases from J; bases unmatched to any gene: 11.

This clone was observed a handful of times. The rearrangement uses TRBV23-1 and TRBJ2-6, with unresolved D. TRBV23-1 is treated as an ORF (open reading frame) with a function not yet certain. This CDR3 region has 21 residues. Trimming took off 4 bases at V and 0 bases at J, with 25 bases between the two ends. This CDR3 reads CASSLVDGRVLTYSGANVLTF. CDR3 bases: TGCGCCAGCAGTCTAGTAGACGGCCGTGTCCTTACCTACTCTGGGGCCAACGTCCTGACTTTC.

The chain combines TRBV19 with TRBJ2-7; 8 bases match TRBD2. Germline loops: CDR1 LNHDA, CDR2 SQIVND (reference sequence). Losses at the gene ends were 3 bases for V and 2 bases for J; bases not matched to a gene: 12. The CDR3 totals 17 residues. The CDR3 coding sequence is TGTGCCAGTAGTATGGGTCGCCGTAGCGGGAAGACCTACGAGCAGTACTTC. It codes for CASSMGRRSGKTYEQYF.

This chain's CDR3 is CASSLDNEQFF. CDR3 DNA: TGTGCCAGCAGCTTGGATAATGAGCAGTTCTTC. This rearrangement joins TRBV5-6 to TRBJ2-1, with D uncertain. V was clipped by 0 bases and J by 7 bases, with 2 bases between them. The CDR3 has 11 residues. Germline CDR1 is SGHDT and CDR2 is YYEEEE. Full variable domain (remainder filled in from reference TRBV5-6 and TRBJ2-1): DAGVTQSPTHLIKTRGQQVTLRCSPKSGHDTVSWYQQALGQGPQFIFQYYEEEERQRGNFPDRFSGHQFPNYSSELNVNALLLGDSALYLCASSLDNEQFFGPGTRLTVL.

This clone was seen a handful of times. The CDR3: CASSLMRATEAFF. DNA of the CDR3: TGTGCCAGCAGCTTAATGAGGGCCACTGAAGCTTTCTTT. J is TRBJ1-1 and V is TRBV7-9; the D is unclear. This CDR3 region has 13 residues. Deletions cut 2 bases from V and 4 bases from J, with 8 bases between. Germline values: CDR1 SEHNR, CDR2 FQNEAQ (reference sequence).

This clone has more than one count but fewer than ten. This rearrangement joins TRBV11-2 to TRBJ2-3; 9 nucleotides line up with TRBD2. The CDR3 is made up of 16 amino acids. V shed 4 bases, J shed 0 bases, and the junction held 5 bases outside the gene matches. Germline-derived CDR1 and CDR2 are SGHAT and FQNNGV. CDR3 in DNA: TGTGCCAGCAGCTCCCCGACTAGCGGAAGCACAGATACGCAGTATTTT. Translated, it gives CASSSPTSGSTDTQYF.

The gene calls are TRBV19 and TRBJ1-5; D is unclear. Trimming stripped 1 base from V and 5 bases from J, with 6 bases between. Germline assignment: CDR1 LNHDA and CDR2 SQIVND (reference sequence). CDR3 size: 13 residues. The CDR3 loop reads CASSIAPDQPQHF. As DNA, the CDR3 is TGTGCCAGTAGTATAGCCCCAGATCAGCCCCAGCATTTT.

The sample holds a few counts of this clone. The chain carries TRBV19 and TRBJ2-7; 9 positions match TRBD2. Germline CDR1 and CDR2: LNHDA and SQIVND (reference sequence). CDR3 length: 17 amino acids. The ends lost 0 bases at V and 2 bases at J; junction bases unmatched: 8. CDR3 loop: CASSIESEGGRAYEQYF. CDR3 DNA: TGTGCCAGTAGTATAGAATCGGAAGGCGGGAGGGCCTACGAGCAGTACTTC. Using reference TRBV19 and TRBJ2-7 for the parts outside the CDR3, the full variable domain is DGGITQSPKYLFRKEGQNVTLSCEQNLNHDAMYWYRQDPGQGLRLIYYSQIVNDFQKGDIAEGYSVSREKKESFPLTVTSAQKNPTAFYLCASSIESEGGRAYEQYFGPGTRLTVT.

This rearrangement joins TRBV21-1 to TRBJ2-1. TRBV21-1 is noted as a pseudogene. The CDR3 totals 14 residues. DNA for the CDR3: TGTGCCAGCAGCAAAACCCAGCTACTGAATGAGCAGTTCTTC. Protein sequence: CASSKTQLLNEQFF.

This clone was seen ten or more times. The chain joins TRBV7-7 to TRBJ2-2, with TRBD1 as a possible D gene (6 bases). Trimming stripped 4 bases from V and 0 bases from J, with 9 bases between. The germline V gene has CDR1 SSHAT and CDR2 FNYEAQ (reference sequence). This CDR3 is built from 15 residues. In DNA form, the CDR3 reads TGTGCCAGCAGCTCCAGGGGACCGAACACCGGGGAGCTGTTTTTT. Residues: CASSSRGPNTGELFF.

This clone was counted a few times. This chain uses TRBV7-2 with TRBJ1-5; D perhaps matches TRBD1 (5 bases). Germline CDR1 and CDR2: SGHTA and FQGNSA. CDR3 size: 17 residues. The V end lost 2 bases, the J end lost 1 base, and 15 bases lay between the germline ends. CDR3 nucleotide sequence: TGTGCCAGCAGCTTAACTACAGGTCTCTGGAGCAATCAGCCCCAGCATTTT. This sequence encodes CASSLTTGLWSNQPQHF.

This clone was counted a few times. The CDR3 DNA reads TGTGCCAGCCAGGGAGGGGTGAACACTGAAGCTTTCTTT. This sequence encodes CASQGGVNTEAFF. The chain recombines TRBV2 with TRBJ1-1; TRBD1 might be the D (5 bases). Germline V lookup: CDR1 SNHLY, CDR2 FYNNEI. There are 13 residues in the CDR3. V was trimmed by 8 bases and J by 0 bases, leaving 10 bases between them.

V is TRBV29-1 and J is TRBJ2-3, with D uncertain. Germline lookup yields CDR1 SQVTM and CDR2 ANQGSEA. The CDR3 contains 14 residues. V was cut by 6 bases and J by 4 bases, with 17 bases left in between. The CDR3 DNA is TGCAGCGTAGGGCACGGAGTTGGGGCAGATACGCAGTATTTT. Its translation is CSVGHGVGADTQYF.

This chain links TRBV5-4 with TRBJ2-2; D ambiguous. V dropped 4 bases and J dropped 1 base, with 8 bases sitting between them. Germline CDR1 SGHNT, CDR2 YYREEE (reference sequence). The length of the CDR3 is 14 residues. CDR3 sequence: CASSRLVNTGELFF. The CDR3 bases are TGTGCCAGCAGCCGACTGGTGAACACCGGGGAGCTGTTTTTT.

The chain recombines TRBV5-6 with TRBJ2-5; D might be TRBD1 (6 bases). Looked up from germline, CDR1 is SGHDT and CDR2 is YYEEEE. CDR3 length: 13 amino acids. Trimming took 2 bases from V and 4 from J, leaving 9 bases between them. Written as DNA, the CDR3 is TGTGCCAGCAGCTTCACAGGGCGAGAGACCCAGTACTTC. Amino acids: CASSFTGRETQYF.